The clone carrying this T cell receptor beta chain was found many times. The data belong to a study of T cells in Graves' hyperthyroidism and ophthalmopathy. The trim removed 6 bases at V and 5 bases at J, leaving 8 bases unmatched. The CDR3 extends over 14 amino acids. The CDR3 regions of TCR beta were amplified from RNA transcripts. First-round RT-PCR of the TCR CDR3 relied on the HTBI primer set. TCRdb reprocessed the multiplex PCR reads with MiXCR, giving one entry per CDR3 protein. The data hold a few hundred thousand distinct CDR3 sequences, with about an eighth observed a single time. The receptor's source is a woman in her thirties or forties with Graves' ophthalmopathy. V and J are TRBV12-3 or TRBV12-4 and TRBJ1-1, with 8 bases aligning to TRBD1. The specimen was blood. As DNA, the CDR3 is TGTGCCAGCAGAAGACAGGGGACGACTACTGAAGCTTTCTTT. Protein: CASRRQGTTTEAFF.